Sequencing of this T cell receptor (beta chain) was carried out in a study of T cells in Graves' hyperthyroidism and ophthalmopathy. V lost 7 bases to trimming and J lost 6 bases, with 16 bases between them. The CDR3 is 13 residues long. Researchers amplified the TCR beta CDR3 regions from RNA transcripts. Researchers ran a first-round RT-PCR on the TCR CDR3 using the HTBI primer set. MiXCR, applied by TCRdb to the multiplex PCR reads, yields one record per CDR3 protein. The sample includes hundreds of thousands of distinct CDR3 sequences, 12% to 15% seen only once; the top ten take about 10%. This clonotype was counted a few times.

The sample taken for sequencing was blood. The chain combines TRBV12-3 or TRBV12-4 with TRBJ2-7, with D unclear. This clonotype was sampled from a woman aged 18 to 35 with Graves' hyperthyroidism. The CDR3 DNA is TGTGCCAGCACCCAAGTTTTCGCCAGCGAGCAGTACTTC. Encoded protein: CASTQVFASEQYF.